These T cell receptor beta chains were read from a single sample in a study of identical twins. One entry per CDR3 protein, called by TCRdb with MiXCR from the 5' RACE reads. The sample consists of a few hundred thousand distinct CDR3 sequences, about 18% of them appearing once. Sequenced: naive T cells sorted from blood. These receptors were collected from a man aged 45 to 65 in good health. CDR3s include the opening cysteine and the closing phenylalanine or tryptophan. A D gene is named only where the DNA matches it firmly. Clone size is not always given. Where it is, it says once, few, many or a class for expanded clones.

size	V	D	J	CDR3	DNA
few	TRBV20-1	NA	TRBJ2-3	CSARVPSTDTQYF	TGCAGTGCTAGAGTCCCTTCCACAGATACGCAGTATTTT
NA	TRBV15	NA	TRBJ2-2	CATSRDERSGSTGELFF	TGTGCCACCAGCAGAGATGAGCGTTCGGGGAGCACCGGGGAGCTGTTTTTT
NA	TRBV12-3/TRBV12-4	TRBD1	TRBJ1-6	CASSSGQGANSPLHF	TGTGCCAGCAGTTCGGGACAGGGGGCTAATTCACCCCTCCACTTT
many	TRBV6-2/TRBV6-3	TRBD1	TRBJ2-4	CASSFHGQGQAKNIQYF	TGTGCCAGCAGTTTTCACGGACAGGGACAAGCCAAAAACATTCAGTACTTC
few	TRBV10-1	TRBD2	TRBJ2-1	CASSGPPSGVTNEQFF	TGCGCCAGCAGTGGTCCCCCTAGCGGGGTTACCAATGAGCAGTTCTTC
few	TRBV7-2	NA	TRBJ1-2	CASSLGASRMDNYGYTF	TGTGCCAGCAGCTTAGGGGCATCCAGGATGGATAACTATGGCTACACCTTC
few	TRBV18	TRBD2	TRBJ2-1	CASSPLLAGGPNEQFF	TGTGCCAGCTCACCACTACTAGCGGGAGGCCCCAATGAGCAGTTCTTC
many	TRBV29-1	NA	TRBJ2-5	CSVPPGAQETQYF	TGCAGCGTTCCGCCGGGAGCCCAAGAGACCCAGTACTTC
NA	TRBV5-1	NA	TRBJ2-7	CASSFAPWYEQYF	TGCGCCAGCAGCTTCGCTCCCTGGTACGAGCAGTACTTC
many	TRBV12-3/TRBV12-4	TRBD1	TRBJ1-2	CASSLVQGQYGYTF	TGTGCCAGCAGTTTAGTACAGGGACAGTATGGCTACACCTTC
many	TRBV2	NA	TRBJ2-2	CASSEARVTGELFF	TGTGCCAGCAGTGAAGCGCGAGTGACCGGGGAGCTGTTTTTT
few	TRBV20-1	NA	TRBJ1-2	CSASEGGTGYGYTF	TGCAGTGCTTCCGAAGGGGGAACGGGCTATGGCTACACCTTC
NA	TRBV15	NA	TRBJ2-3	CATSREVKDTQYF	TGTGCCACCAGCAGAGAGGTCAAAGATACGCAGTATTTT
many	TRBV19	NA	TRBJ1-5	CASSILRDSNQPQHF	TGTGCCAGTAGTATCTTGCGGGACAGCAATCAGCCCCAGCATTTT
NA	TRBV10-3	NA	TRBJ2-3	CAISVGGTDTQYF	TGTGCCATCAGTGTAGGGGGGACAGATACGCAGTATTTT
many	TRBV18	NA	TRBJ1-6	CASSPTGDNSPLHF	TGTGCCAGCTCACCCACGGGGGATAATTCACCCCTCCACTTT
NA	TRBV15	NA	TRBJ1-1	CATRPAGNTEAFF	TGTGCCACCAGGCCGGCCGGCAACACTGAAGCTTTCTTT
few	TRBV5-4	NA	TRBJ2-7	CASSLGRKYEQYF	TGTGCCAGCAGCTTGGGACGGAAATACGAGCAGTACTTC
NA	TRBV15	TRBD1	TRBJ2-1	CATSRDQHGTGYNEQFF	TGTGCCACCAGCAGAGATCAACACGGGACAGGGTACAATGAGCAGTTCTTC
few	TRBV5-6	NA	TRBJ2-3	CASRVGTVSTDTQYF	TGTGCCAGCAGGGTGGGGACGGTTAGCACAGATACGCAGTATTTT
NA	TRBV7-6	NA	TRBJ2-2	CASSSGTGASGELFF	TGTGCCAGCAGCTCTGGAACCGGGGCATCGGGGGAGCTGTTTTTT
many	TRBV6-1	NA	TRBJ2-1	CASSDAGNEQFF	TGTGCCAGCAGTGACGCTGGGAATGAGCAGTTCTTC
many	TRBV19	NA	TRBJ2-1	CASSIGQGYSSYNEQFF	TGTGCCAGTAGTATCGGGCAGGGGTACAGCTCCTACAATGAGCAGTTCTTC
many	TRBV20-1	NA	TRBJ2-3	CSARGGASGQADTQYF	TGCAGTGCTAGAGGAGGAGCGAGCGGCCAGGCAGATACGCAGTATTTT
few	TRBV20-1	NA	TRBJ1-6	CSARGNRVYNSPLHF	TGCAGTGCTAGAGGGAACAGGGTCTATAATTCACCCCTCCACTTT
NA	TRBV7-9	NA	TRBJ2-7	CASSFGTGWEQYF	TGTGCCAGCAGCTTCGGTACAGGGTGGGAGCAGTACTTC
few	TRBV11-2	NA	TRBJ2-1	CASSFYYSSYNEQFF	TGTGCCAGCAGCTTTTATTACAGCTCCTACAATGAGCAGTTCTTC
few	TRBV15	TRBD1	TRBJ2-1	CATSRDFRTGGEQFF	TGTGCCACCAGCAGAGACTTTCGGACAGGGGGTGAGCAGTTCTTC
few	TRBV27	NA	TRBJ2-1	CASSLQGSYNEQFF	TGTGCCAGCAGTTTGCAGGGGTCCTACAATGAGCAGTTCTTC
few	TRBV29-1	TRBD1	TRBJ2-5	CSVDVYGQGAGETQYF	TGCAGCGTTGATGTCTATGGACAGGGGGCAGGAGAGACCCAGTACTTC
few	TRBV7-6	NA	TRBJ2-1	CASSRMYQDNEQFF	TGTGCCAGCAGCCGAATGTACCAGGATAATGAGCAGTTCTTC
NA	TRBV20-1	NA	TRBJ1-5	CSASGRYSNQPQHF	TGCAGTGCTAGTGGGAGGTATAGCAATCAGCCCCAGCATTTT
many	TRBV20-1	TRBD1	TRBJ1-2	CSARGAGGTNYGYTF	TGCAGTGCTAGAGGGGCAGGGGGAACTAACTATGGCTACACCTTC
few	TRBV7-2	TRBD1	TRBJ1-3	CASRSGQASGNTIYF	TGTGCCAGCAGATCGGGACAGGCCTCTGGAAACACCATATATTTT
NA	TRBV20-1	TRBD2	TRBJ2-1	CSARPLGLAGGQVKNEQFF	TGCAGTGCTAGGCCCCTAGGACTAGCGGGAGGGCAGGTGAAAAATGAGCAGTTCTTC
many	TRBV7-3	TRBD2	TRBJ2-5	CASSPGGLAGRRETQYF	TGTGCCAGCAGCCCCGGGGGACTAGCGGGAAGGAGGGAGACCCAGTACTTC
NA	TRBV27	NA	TRBJ2-7	CASSLLAAYSYEQYF	TGTGCCAGCAGTTTATTGGCGGCGTACTCCTACGAGCAGTACTTC
NA	TRBV6-1	NA	TRBJ2-6	CASSEALGGANVLTF	TGTGCCAGCAGTGAAGCGCTAGGCGGGGCCAACGTCCTGACTTTC